This T cell receptor beta chain was identified during a study of identical twins. As to this clonotype: The antigen is unknown.

CDR1 is LGHNA and CDR2 is YSLEER in the germline V gene. The CDR3 totals 15 residues. Trimming took off 0 bases at V and 10 bases at J, with 16 bases between the two ends. After template switching added a universal primer site, the resulting cDNA carried unique molecular identifiers. TCRdb itself ran the 5' RACE reads through MiXCR, one entry per CDR3 protein. The sample includes about 430,000 distinct CDR3 sequences, about a fifth of them seen just once. Study results and caveats: Twins' surplus sharing was weaker for beta out-of-frame sequences. For cord blood, abundant beta clonotypes had fewer insertions, unlike memory repertoires, which showed none.

Material for sequencing was naive T cells sorted from blood. The chain carries TRBV4-3 and TRBJ2-1; a possible D gene is TRBD2 (5 bases). This sequence was found in a man over 45 in good health. CDR3 protein: CASSQDFTNPGEQFF. In DNA, the CDR3 is TGCGCCAGCAGCCAAGATTTCACGAACCCGGGGGAGCAGTTCTTC.